Each of the 23 T cell receptor beta chains below was sequenced from the same sample in a study of monozygotic twins with inflammatory bowel disease (dated by TCRdb to about 2019). The receptor library was made with 5' RACE. This sample was sequenced with an Illumina HiSeq 2500. Once TCRdb had reprocessed the reads, it stored one entry per CDR3 protein sequence and supplied no DNA. This sample's table lists some 160,000 distinct CDR3 sequences. The ten largest account for around 6.8% of the sample. Sequenced material: blood. Every receptor here comes from a human donor with ulcerative colitis or Crohn's disease, or a healthy co-twin of an affected twin (not recorded which).

The chain has TRBV10-3 and TRBJ2-3; checking the TCRdb D call of TRBD2 is not possible without DNA. Germline values: CDR1 ENHRY, CDR2 SYGVKD. The CDR3 runs to 14 residues. The CDR3 spells CAISTLAGADTQYF.

The rearrangement links TRBV5-5 to TRBJ1-1; TCRdb designates TRBD1, a call that cannot be tested without DNA. Looked up from germline, CDR1 is SGHKS and CDR2 is YYEKEE (reference sequence). This CDR3 comprises 15 residues. This chain's CDR3 is CASSGRQGVGTEAFF.

This rearrangement joins TRBV5-1 to TRBJ1-4; TCRdb gives TRBD1 as the D gene, but with no DNA this cannot be confirmed. Per germline, CDR1 SGHRS and CDR2 YFSETQ. This CDR3 region has 17 residues. The CDR3: CASSLEGTTATNEKLFF.

This chain links TRBV7-2 with TRBJ1-1; TCRdb gives TRBD1 as the D gene, but with no DNA this cannot be confirmed. CDR3 length: 14 amino acids. CDR1 and CDR2 from the germline V gene are SGHTA and FQGNSA. CDR3 amino acids: CASSLRTGAPGAFF.

V and J are TRBV20-1 and TRBJ2-5. CDR1 DFQATT and CDR2 SNEGSKA come from the germline V gene (reference sequence). The CDR3 has 13 amino acids. The CDR3 here is CSAAGEVIETQYF.

V is TRBV9 and J is TRBJ1-4. Germline CDR1 is SGDLS and CDR2 is YYNGEE. The CDR3 is made up of 16 amino acids. CDR3 region: CASSGGTAGEGEKLFF.

V usage is TRBV18 and J usage is TRBJ2-2; TCRdb's D call, TRBD1, is unchecked because there is no DNA. Germline values: CDR1 KGHSH, CDR2 LQKENI. The CDR3 is made up of 13 amino acids. CDR3 residues: CASSRTGTGELFF.

V gene TRBV5-1 combines with J gene TRBJ2-1; absent DNA, TCRdb's TRBD2 call cannot be checked. CDR3 length equals 17 residues. The germline V gene has CDR1 SGHRS and CDR2 YFSETQ. CDR3 sequence: CASSITLAGTTYNEQFF.

The V gene is TRBV7-2, the J gene TRBJ1-2; no DNA is available, so the TRBD1 call from TCRdb remains unchecked. The CDR3 has 13 amino acids. Germline V gene data show CDR1 as SGHTA and CDR2 as FQGNSA. The CDR3 here is CASSLGALSGYTF.

The V and J genes are TRBV12-3 or TRBV12-4 and TRBJ2-2; the D gene TCRdb calls, TRBD1, cannot be checked with no DNA. There are 13 residues in the CDR3. The CDR3 loop is CASSFPADGELFF.

This rearrangement joins TRBV5-4 to TRBJ1-2; TCRdb's D call, TRBD1, is unchecked because there is no DNA. From germline, CDR1 is SGHNT and CDR2 YYREEE (reference sequence). This CDR3 is 14 amino acids long. The CDR3 loop reads CASSDLPGGAWKTF.

The rearrangement joins TRBV4-1 to TRBJ2-1; TCRdb indicates TRBD1, and absent DNA this call remains unverified. The CDR3 is 15 residues long. Germline assignment: CDR1 MGHRA and CDR2 YSYEKL. CDR3 sequence reads: CASSRARRDSNEQFF.

The V gene is TRBV10-3, the J gene TRBJ1-3. Germline V CDR1 and CDR2: ENHRY, SYGVKD. CDR3 length: 16 amino acids. The CDR3: CAISAAQGPSGNTIYF.

V usage is TRBV7-2 and J usage is TRBJ2-5; absent DNA, TCRdb's TRBD2 call cannot be checked. CDR1 and CDR2 from the germline V gene are SGHTA and FQGNSA. The CDR3 has 17 amino acids. The CDR3 region is CASSLRTGTSGRETQYF.

The J gene is TRBJ1-1, the V gene TRBV6-6; the TCRdb call, TRBD1, lacks DNA for checking. Looked up from germline, CDR1 is MNHNY and CDR2 is SVGAGI (reference sequence). The CDR3 sequence is 14 residues long. The CDR3 protein is CASSNRGRNTEAFF.

The rearrangement joins TRBV7-2 to TRBJ2-7; checking the TCRdb D call of TRBD1 is not possible without DNA. Germline V gene sequence: CDR1 SGHTA, CDR2 FQGNSA. The CDR3 is made up of 14 amino acids. This CDR3 reads CASSPNFTRGKQYF.

The chain combines TRBV7-7 with TRBJ2-7. The CDR3 is 13 amino acids. Germline-derived CDR1 and CDR2 are SSHAT and FNYEAQ (reference sequence). CDR3 in amino acids: CASSETLSNEQYF.

The chain combines TRBV19 with TRBJ2-5; the TCRdb call, TRBD1, lacks DNA for checking. Germline V gene lookup returns CDR1 LNHDA and CDR2 SQIVND (reference sequence). The CDR3 is 14 residues long. CDR3 in amino acids: CASSITGTVETQYF.

CDR3 loop: CASSLAGGDLSGEQYF. The chain couples TRBV7-6 to TRBJ2-7; TCRdb proposes TRBD2, but this gene call is untestable without DNA. The CDR3 covers 16 residues. Germline V lookup: CDR1 SGHVS, CDR2 FNYEAQ. Full variable domain (rest looked up from reference TRBV7-6 and TRBJ2-7): GAGVSQSPRYKVTKRGQDVALRCDPISGHVSLYWYRQALGQGPEFLTYFNYEAQQDKSGLPNDRFSAERPEGSISTLTIQRTEQRDSAMYRCASSLAGGDLSGEQYFGPGTRLTVT.

This chain uses TRBV7-2 with TRBJ2-1; there is no DNA to check the TCRdb D call of TRBD1. The germline V gene encodes CDR1 SGHTA and CDR2 FQGNSA. The CDR3 is 13 amino acids. The chain's CDR3 is CATGQSTTRGQFF.

The genes are TRBV4-1 and TRBJ1-1; the TCRdb call, TRBD1, lacks DNA for checking. Germline values: CDR1 MGHRA, CDR2 YSYEKL. The CDR3 spans 16 residues. This chain's CDR3 is CASSQGFGQGDTEAFF.

CDR3 amino acids: CSARGSGTGLYEQYF. The chain joins TRBV20-1 to TRBJ2-7; TCRdb indicates TRBD1, and absent DNA this call remains unverified. Germline CDR1 and CDR2: DFQATT and SNEGSKA (reference sequence). The CDR3 is made up of 15 amino acids.

V is TRBV6-2 or TRBV6-3 and J is TRBJ2-1; the TRBD2 assignment by TCRdb is unverifiable without DNA. The germline CDR1 and CDR2 sequences are MNHEY and SVGEGT. The CDR3 has 18 residues. The CDR3 loop is CASSYSGTSGVPYNEQFF.